Included here is one TCR beta chain sequence, with context. This entry belongs to a study of blood T cell repertoires in COVID-19. Study background: The United States, Italy and Spain supplied acute and convalescent COVID-19 samples. PBMCs, B-cell-depleted T cells, or T cells were the source of the cDNA or gDNA that made up the material.

The CDR3 covers 15 residues. Germline CDR1 and CDR2: SNHLY and FYNNEI. V gave up 3 bases and J gave up 4 bases, with 10 bases separating them. Source study methods: Researchers report that nucleated cell counts were estimated from reference gene primer amplification. Generated by immunoSEQ multiplex PCR, the TCRdb table keeps only in-frame clones and is missing some. That table furnishes V, J and clone size, whereas the DNA furnished D and trimming. The sample has just over 150,000 clones; approximately 84% are singletons. This TCR derives from an elderly woman with acute or convalescent COVID-19. Sequencing was carried out using peripheral blood. V and J are TRBV2 and TRBJ1-6; TRBD1 might be the D (6 bases). CDR3 amino acids: CASSDPGVYNSPLHF. The CDR3, as DNA: TGTGCCAGCAGTGACCCAGGGGTTTATAATTCACCCCTCCACTTT.